This entry features one T cell receptor (beta chain) sequence. What it binds is not known. Produced via immunoSEQ multiplex PCR; TCRdb's table is partial and in-frame only. The sample records under 100,000 clones, approximately 84% being singletons. The sample originates from a study of memory CD4+ T cells and cytomegalovirus serostatus. Looking at the study overall: Donors were healthy Belgian adults, fewer than ten CMV seropositive and around 24 seronegative.

The length of the CDR3 is 13 residues. The germline CDR1 and CDR2 sequences are ENHRY and SYGVKD. V was cut by 4 bases and J by 1 base, with 6 bases left in between. The sort gate was single viable CD3+CD4+CD8-CD45RO+ cells for memory CD4+ T cells. Serostatus was set by detecting CMV pp150, pp28, p38, p52 IgG. General study points: CD4+ memory repertoires contained 67 of 164 reported CMV TCRbeta sequences. The CMV-associated TCR signature appears largely within the CD4+ memory repertoire.

The receptor was isolated from an adult in good health and CMV-seronegative. Sequenced material: memory CD4+ T cells from blood. The chain combines TRBV10-3 with TRBJ2-3; the D is unclear. CDR3 DNA: TGTGCCATCAGTGGAACAGGCACAGATACGCAGTATTTT. Its translation: CAISGTGTDTQYF.